These T cell receptor beta chains were read from a single sample in a study of CD8+ T cells in alopecia areata. Profiled with immunoSEQ multiplex PCR; TCRdb holds only in-frame clones, not every one. Found here are about 220,000 clones, more than 45% of them singletons; the top ten hold 1.6%. The material was CD4+ T cells sorted from blood, obtained at week 4, from a patient treated with tofacitinib. These receptors originate from a human donor with alopecia areata. Both conserved end residues are part of each CDR3. Each record gives: CDR3 DNA, CDR3 protein, J gene, clone size, D gene, V gene. A D gene is named only where the DNA matches it firmly. Some rows mark clone size as missing; the rest say once, few, many or name a class of expanded clone.

TGTGCCTGGAGTGTATGGGGATCCTCCTATAATTCACCCCTCCACTTT CAWSVWGSSYNSPLHF TRBJ1-6 . . TRBV30
TGTGCCAGCAGCACACTAGCGGGGAACCAAGAGACCCAGTACTTC CASSTLAGNQETQYF TRBJ2-5 . TRBD2 TRBV5-6
TGTGCCATCAGTGAACCCGGGACTAGCGGGGCCAATGAGCAGTTCTTC CAISEPGTSGANEQFF TRBJ2-1 few TRBD2 TRBV10-3
TGTGCCTGGAGTGGGGGACTAGCGGGGGCACAGAGCTCCTACAATGAGCAGTTCTTC CAWSGGLAGAQSSYNEQFF TRBJ2-1 . TRBD2 TRBV30
TGTGCCAGCAGCCCCCGCCAGGGAGGGCTCGAAGGCTACACCTTC CASSPRQGGLEGYTF TRBJ1-2 many . TRBV7-9
TGTGCCAGCAGGACTCCAATACTGGGGACTGAAGCTTTCTTT CASRTPILGTEAFF TRBJ1-1 . . TRBV27
TGTGCCAGCAGGGAAAGACTAGCGGGGAACGATGAGCAGTTCTTC CASRERLAGNDEQFF TRBJ2-1 medium-sized TRBD2 TRBV2
TGTGCCTGGAGTGTTGGGACCGCGATTTCCACAGATACGCAGTATTTT CAWSVGTAISTDTQYF TRBJ2-3 few . TRBV30
TGTGCCAGCAGTGACCGGACAGGGTTCTCACCCCTCCACTTT CASSDRTGFSPLHF TRBJ1-6 few TRBD1 TRBV6-1
TGTGCCAGCAGCTACGGGCTACAAGGGGATCAGCCCCAGCATTTT CASSYGLQGDQPQHF TRBJ1-5 few . TRBV5-6
TGTGCCAGCAGCTTATCAGGGGATCTCATTGCTTTCTTT CASSLSGDLIAFF TRBJ1-1 . . TRBV7-9
TGCAGCGTCGGACAGAGACTTTCCTACGAGCAGTACTTC CSVGQRLSYEQYF TRBJ2-7 few . TRBV29-1
TGTGCCAGCAACGGGGGGTTCTACGAGCAGTACTTC CASNGGFYEQYF TRBJ2-7 few TRBD2 TRBV6-1
TGTGCTAGTGGTTTGGCCCGGCTGGGCACCAAAAACATTCAGTACTTC CASGLARLGTKNIQYF TRBJ2-4 . . TRBV12-5
TGTGCCACCAGCAGAGATGGTGCGGGGCATTACGAGCAGTACTTC CATSRDGAGHYEQYF TRBJ2-7 . . TRBV15
TGTGCCAGTTCCCGGGTAGCGGGGGGCACAGATACGCAGTATTTT CASSRVAGGTDTQYF TRBJ2-3 . TRBD2 TRBV6-1
TGCGCCAGCAGCCAAAAACAGGGGGCACACGAGCAGTACTTC CASSQKQGAHEQYF TRBJ2-7 . TRBD1 TRBV4-3
TGCGCCGGCAGCTTGGACCACAATGAGCAGTTCTTC CAGSLDHNEQFF TRBJ2-1 . . TRBV5-1
TGCGCCAGCAGCTTGACAGGGAGCATTGGAAACACCATATATTTT CASSLTGSIGNTIYF TRBJ1-3 many . TRBV5-1
TGTGCCAGCAGCTTAAACAGGGGGATTAAAAACATTCAGTACTTC CASSLNRGIKNIQYF TRBJ2-4 . TRBD1 TRBV7-9
TGCGCCAGCAGCCCCAGACTAGCGGGGGGCGGGGAGACCCAGTACTTC CASSPRLAGGGETQYF TRBJ2-5 . TRBD2 TRBV5-1
TGTGCCAGCAGGGCCTCGGGGGCTGGTAATTCACCCCTCCACTTT CASRASGAGNSPLHF TRBJ1-6 . . TRBV11-2
TGTGCCTGGAGTCTACAGACCAACTATGGCTACACCTTC CAWSLQTNYGYTF TRBJ1-2 once . TRBV30
TGCGCCAGCAGCCTTACCCCGGGACTAGCGGGGAACAATGAGCAGTTCTTC CASSLTPGLAGNNEQFF TRBJ2-1 . TRBD2 TRBV4-3
TGTGCCAGCAGCTTAGAATCCTACAATGAGCAGTTCTTC CASSLESYNEQFF TRBJ2-1 . . TRBV7-2
TGCAGCGTTGAACGACAGGGCACCTACGAGCAGTACTTC CSVERQGTYEQYF TRBJ2-7 . TRBD1 TRBV29-1
TGTGCCAGCAGTCCCGACCAGTTTAGGTTCTATACGCAGTATTTT CASSPDQFRFYTQYF TRBJ2-3 . . TRBV7-2
TGTGCCAGCAGCGTAGGAGGCCAAGAGACCCAGTACTTC CASSVGGQETQYF TRBJ2-5 few . TRBV9
TGCAGCGTGGGGGTAAAAGACAGGGGAAACACCGGGGAGCTGTTTTTT CSVGVKDRGNTGELFF TRBJ2-2 . TRBD1 TRBV29-1
TGTGCCAGCAGCGCGGACGCGAACACCGGGGAGCTGTTTTTT CASSADANTGELFF TRBJ2-2 . . TRBV7-6
TGTGCCAGCAGCTTACGGGGTGGGACCTACAATGAGCAGTTCTTC CASSLRGGTYNEQFF TRBJ2-1 many . TRBV5-6
TGTGCCTGGAGCGTCAAGTCTGAAGCTTTCTTT CAWSVKSEAFF TRBJ1-1 . . TRBV30
TGTGCCAGCAGCTCCCAGGGGGGCGGAACCTACAATGAGCAGTTCTTC CASSSQGGGTYNEQFF TRBJ2-1 . . TRBV5-6
TGCGCCAGCAGCCAAGAATTTACTAGCGGTAGCACAGATACGCAGTATTTT CASSQEFTSGSTDTQYF TRBJ2-3 few TRBD2 TRBV4-1
TGTGCCTGGAAGGAGGGGCCTGGTTCACCCCTCCACTTT CAWKEGPGSPLHF TRBJ1-6 few . TRBV30
TGCGCCAGCAGCCCAGACCCATGGAGTCGGGAAAAACTGTTTTTT CASSPDPWSREKLFF TRBJ1-4 once . TRBV4-1
TGTGCCAGCAGCTTAGAGGCAGGGGCCAACTATGGCTACACCTTC CASSLEAGANYGYTF TRBJ1-2 . . TRBV7-6
TGCAGCGTTGATCCGACCAGCGTAGAAAATGAGCAGTTCTTC CSVDPTSVENEQFF TRBJ2-1 . . TRBV29-1
TGCAGCGTTGCAGGTAGCGGAGACTCCTACAATGAGCAGTTCTTC CSVAGSGDSYNEQFF TRBJ2-1 once . TRBV29-1
TGCAGCGTTGAAGAAAGGCTAGCGGGGGTCACAGATACGCAGTATTTT CSVEERLAGVTDTQYF TRBJ2-3 . TRBD2 TRBV29-1
TGTGCCAGCACCCTAACCGGACAAATCACCGGGGAGCTGTTTTTT CASTLTGQITGELFF TRBJ2-2 . . TRBV9
TGTGCCAGCAGCTCGGTCCGTGGGGTAGATACGCAGTATTTT CASSSVRGVDTQYF TRBJ2-3 . . TRBV7-2
TGCGCCAGCAGCCAAGAGAGGGGGGGACAGGGAAGACAGCCCCAGCATTTT CASSQERGGQGRQPQHF TRBJ1-5 . TRBD1 TRBV4-3
TGCGCCAGCAGCCCGAAGGGAGATACGCAGTATTTT CASSPKGDTQYF TRBJ2-3 . . TRBV5-1
TGTGCCTGGAGCCCTACCTGGCGAACTGAAGCTTTCTTT CAWSPTWRTEAFF TRBJ1-1 . . TRBV30